These 28 T cell receptor beta chains came from one sample sequenced in a study of CD8 T cells in ankylosing spondylitis. Study-wide points: Ankylosing spondylitis blood seemed to carry a telltale TCR beta motif made of seven or eight highly homologous variants.

No antigen is known for these receptors. TCRdb analysed the 5' RACE reads with MiXCR anew, one entry per CDR3 protein. Of more than 500,000 distinct CDR3 sequences in the sample, less than 6% were seen once. Source material: blood, either unsorted or a sorted T cell fraction (not recorded which). The receptors derive from a male donor with ankylosing spondylitis.

The CDR3 sequence is CASSTWTANTGELFF. CDR3 in DNA: TGTGCCAGCAGCACCTGGACAGCGAACACCGGGGAGCTGTTTTTT. The chain is built from TRBV11-2 and TRBJ2-2, with TRBD1 as a possible D gene (6 bases). Germline V gives CDR1 SGHAT, CDR2 FQNNGV. V lost 5 bases to trimming and J lost 0 bases, with 10 bases between them. The CDR3 is made up of 15 amino acids.

This clonotype has ten or more counts. This sequence joins TRBV6-6 and TRBJ2-3, with D hard to call. The germline CDR1 and CDR2 sequences are MNHNY and SVGAGI (reference sequence). With 4 bases removed from V and 4 bases from J, the gap between germline ends came to 9 bases. The CDR3 has 13 amino acids. The CDR3 here is CASSSRTADTQYF. CDR3 nucleotide sequence: TGTGCCAGCAGTTCCCGGACGGCAGATACGCAGTATTTT.

Ten or more counts support this clonotype. J is TRBJ1-2 and V is TRBV20-1; TRBD1 might be the D (6 bases). The germline V and J ends were trimmed by 3 bases and 2 bases, with 16 bases remaining between them. Germline CDR1 is DFQATT and CDR2 is SNEGSKA (reference sequence). This CDR3 has 15 amino acids. The CDR3 DNA is TGCAGTGCTAGCCCCAGGGGAGGGGAAAACTATGGCTACACCTTC. This translates into CSASPRGGENYGYTF.

This clonotype was counted many times. Its ends do not fully match the called genes, so a read error is possible. This chain uses TRBV20-1 with TRBJ2-5, with TRBD2 as a possible D gene (6 bases). The CDR3 is 15 residues long. CDR1 is DFQATT, CDR2 SNEGSKA, per germline (reference sequence). The CDR3 nucleotides read TGCAGTGCTAGAGAGGGACTGGTACACCAAGAGACCCAGTATTTC. This encodes CSAREGLVHQETQYF.

This clonotype was counted at least ten times. The chain combines TRBV5-1 with TRBJ2-7; D possibly uses TRBD1 or TRBD2 (5 bases each). This CDR3 region has 16 residues. The germline V gene encodes CDR1 SGHRS and CDR2 YFSETQ. The germline V and J ends were trimmed by 0 bases and 0 bases, with 13 bases remaining between them. CDR3 residues: CASSLGDRISSYEQYF. The CDR3 region has the DNA TGCGCCAGCAGCTTGGGGGACCGAATTAGCTCCTACGAGCAGTACTTC.

This clonotype has ten or more counts. The chain is built from TRBV7-9 and TRBJ2-7; TRBD1 might be the D (6 bases). Germline-derived CDR1 and CDR2 are SEHNR and FQNEAQ (reference sequence). This CDR3 is built from 16 residues. The V gene lost 5 bases and the J gene lost 2 bases, with 19 bases spanning the gap. CDR3 nucleotides: TGTGCCAGCAGCCCCCTGCCCAGGGGAAGAACCTACGAGCAGTACTTC. Translating it yields CASSPLPRGRTYEQYF.

This clonotype has ten or more counts. J is TRBJ1-4 and V is TRBV5-1; the D is unclear. CDR3 length: 15 residues. Looked up from germline, CDR1 is SGHRS and CDR2 is YFSETQ. Trimming removed 4 bases from V and 8 bases from J, with 18 bases in between. This CDR3 reads CASSDPRGHDEKLFF. In nucleotides, the CDR3 is TGCGCCAGCAGCGATCCCCGAGGGCACGACGAAAAACTGTTTTTT.

This clonotype was seen only a few times. The rearrangement uses TRBV5-5 and TRBJ2-7; perhaps TRBD2 as D (5 bases). V lost 2 bases and J 6 bases, leaving 18 bases between the germline ends. CDR3 length: 15 amino acids. Germline-derived CDR1 and CDR2 are SGHKS and YYEKEE (reference sequence). CDR3 sequence reads: CASSLEGSPGGEQYF. Written as DNA, the CDR3 is TGTGCCAGCAGCTTAGAGGGTAGCCCAGGAGGCGAGCAGTACTTC.

This clonotype was counted many times. The DNA of the CDR3 is TGTGCCAGCAGTTTAATAGAACCCCCCTCTCCTGGGGCCAACGTCCTGACTTTC. Translating it yields CASSLIEPPSPGANVLTF. The genes are TRBV27 and TRBJ2-6, with D uncertain. This CDR3 is built from 18 residues. Trimming removed 2 bases at V and 2 bases at J, with 16 bases between. Germline CDR1 is MNHEY and CDR2 is SMNVEV (reference sequence). The whole variable domain, filled in from reference TRBV27 and TRBJ2-6, reads EAQVTQNPRYLITVTGKKLTVTCSQNMNHEYMSWYRQDPGLGLRQIYYSMNVEVTDKGDVPEGYKVSRKEKRNFPLILESPSPNQTSLYFCASSLIEPPSPGANVLTFGAGSRLTVL.

The table lists this clonotype with many counts. V gene TRBV20-1 combines with J gene TRBJ1-5, with D perhaps matching TRBD1 (5 bases). The V gene's germline CDR1 is DFQATT and CDR2 SNEGSKA (reference sequence). CDR3 length: 12 residues. V was trimmed by 5 bases and J by 4 bases, leaving 9 bases between them. In DNA form, the CDR3 reads TGCAGTGCTCGGCAGGGTAATCAGCCCCAGCATTTT. Encoded protein: CSARQGNQPQHF.

This clonotype appeared many times. The CDR3 DNA reads as TGTGCCAGCAGCCAAATTAGGGCAGGGAGCAATGAGCAGTTCTTC. Its translation: CASSQIRAGSNEQFF. V is TRBV3-1 and J is TRBJ2-1, with D perhaps being TRBD1 or TRBD2 (5 bases each). Germline values: CDR1 LGHDT, CDR2 YNNKEL (reference sequence). The CDR3 consists of 15 residues. The V and J ends lost 2 bases and 6 bases respectively, with 14 bases between them.

This clonotype was observed many times. This chain connects TRBV20-1 to TRBJ1-1; 7 bases line up with TRBD1. This CDR3 spans 13 amino acids. Germline-derived CDR1 and CDR2 are DFQATT and SNEGSKA (reference sequence). J lost 2 bases, V lost 6 bases, and 6 bases had no gene match. The CDR3, as DNA: TGCAGTGCCCCGGGACAGCTAAACACTGAAGCTTTCTTT. Protein sequence: CSAPGQLNTEAFF.

This clonotype was picked up many times. The CDR3 region has the DNA TGCAGTGCCAGTTCTCCGGGACAACCTAATGAAAAACTGTTTTTT. Translated: CSASSPGQPNEKLFF. V gene TRBV20-1 combines with J gene TRBJ1-4; D possibly corresponds to TRBD1 (6 bases). Germline-derived CDR1 and CDR2 are DFQATT and SNEGSKA (reference sequence). This CDR3 comprises 15 residues. Between the trimmed V and J ends, which lost 6 bases and 3 bases, there was a span of 17 bases.

At least ten counts were recorded for this clonotype. This sequence joins TRBV5-1 and TRBJ1-1; 7 bases align to TRBD1. This CDR3 is 14 amino acids long. Germline V gene sequence: CDR1 SGHRS, CDR2 YFSETQ. V gave up 4 bases and J gave up 2 bases; unmatched junction bases: 5. CDR3 nucleotide sequence: TGCGCCAGCAGCCGGGACAGCAGTAACACTGAAGCTTTCTTT. This encodes CASSRDSSNTEAFF.

As regards this clonotype: This may come from a read error, since a much larger clone is one base off. The chain employs TRBV7-9 and TRBJ2-2; perhaps TRBD1 as D (6 bases). The CDR3 totals 15 residues. CDR1 is SEHNR and CDR2 is FQNEAQ in the germline V gene (reference sequence). V was pared by 10 bases and J by 0 bases, with 15 bases between. Written as DNA, the CDR3 is TGTGCCATCAGACCACAGGGACCGAACACCGGGGAGCTGTTTTTT. This encodes CAIRPQGPNTGELFF.

The chain uses TRBV2 and TRBJ1-4; no firm D call. V was clipped by 8 bases and J by 12 bases, with 13 bases between them. This CDR3 region has 11 residues. CDR1 is SNHLY, CDR2 FYNNEI, per germline. CDR3 sequence reads: CASHGGRELFF. CDR3 DNA: TGTGCCAGCCATGGCGGGAGAGAACTGTTTTTT.

This clonotype appeared many times. CDR3 amino acids: CASSPQGGDNEKLFF. DNA for the CDR3: TGTGCCAGCAGCCCTCAGGGGGGAGATAATGAAAAACTGTTTTTT. The chain uses TRBV12-3 or TRBV12-4 and TRBJ1-4, with 7 bases matching TRBD1. Trimming removed 6 bases from V and 4 bases from J; junction bases left unmatched: 8. The CDR3 is made up of 15 amino acids.

At least ten counts were recorded for this clonotype. The rearrangement links TRBV6-5 to TRBJ2-7; D assignment may be TRBD1 or TRBD2 (5 bases each). CDR3 length equals 15 residues. Trimming cost V 2 bases and J 7 bases, with 18 bases left between them. The germline gives CDR1 MNHEY, CDR2 SVGAGI. This CDR3 is CASSYGPRAGREQYF. As DNA, the CDR3 is TGTGCCAGCAGTTACGGACCCAGGGCAGGGAGAGAGCAGTACTTC.

This clonotype was observed at least ten times. The chain has TRBV7-8 and TRBJ2-2, with D hard to call. The CDR3 runs 9 residues. Germline loops: CDR1 SGHVS, CDR2 FQNEAQ. Trimming shortened V by 6 bases and J by 13 bases, and 6 bases separated the two germline ends. The CDR3 sequence is CASSPPLFF. For the CDR3, the DNA is TGTGCCAGCAGTCCCCCGCTGTTTTTT.

This clonotype was counted ten times or more. The rearrangement uses TRBV10-3 and TRBJ1-4, with a tentative D call TRBD1 (5 bases). The CDR3 sequence is 15 residues long. Trimming left V 0 bases short and J 4 bases short, with 9 bases between. Germline assignment: CDR1 ENHRY and CDR2 SYGVKD. The CDR3 coding sequence is TGTGCCATCAGTGAGTCGACAGACGATAATGAAAAACTGTTTTTT. This gives the protein CAISESTDDNEKLFF.

The chain couples TRBV4-3 to TRBJ1-2, with 7 bases fitting TRBD1. Germline CDR1 LGHNA, CDR2 YSLEER. This CDR3 region has 16 residues. V trimming: 4 bases; J trimming: 1 base; junction bases outside the gene matches: 9. This chain's CDR3 is CASSRLQGLINYGYTF. The CDR3 DNA sequence: TGCGCCAGCAGCCGCCTACAGGGGCTGATTAACTATGGCTACACCTTC.

This clonotype occurred many times. The V call is TRBV20-1, the J call TRBJ2-5; D call uncertain. Germline V lookup: CDR1 DFQATT, CDR2 SNEGSKA (reference sequence). Trimming left V 0 bases short and J 4 bases short, with 12 bases between. This CDR3 is built from 14 residues. The CDR3 sequence is CSARETGRGETQYF. CDR3 nucleotide sequence: TGCAGTGCTAGAGAGACTGGCCGAGGAGAGACCCAGTACTTC.

Ten or more counts support this clonotype. This CDR3 is CATSRRLTGELFF. In DNA, the CDR3 is TGTGCCACCAGCAGGCGACTCACCGGGGAGCTGTTTTTT. This chain joins TRBV15 and TRBJ2-2; D is unclear. This CDR3 spans 13 amino acids. Trimming cost V 3 bases and J 4 bases, with 6 bases left between them. The germline V gene encodes CDR1 LNHNV and CDR2 YYDKDF (reference sequence).

This clonotype was observed many times. The chain couples TRBV7-9 to TRBJ2-3, with D possibly being TRBD1 (6 bases). This CDR3 region has 14 residues. Germline CDR1 is SEHNR and CDR2 is FQNEAQ (reference sequence). V lost 5 bases and J 6 bases, leaving 15 bases between the germline ends. CDR3 sequence (DNA): TGTGCCAGCAGCCCGGGGACAACGTGGGATACGCAGTATTTT. Protein: CASSPGTTWDTQYF.

This clonotype was counted at least ten times. The rearrangement joins TRBV7-9 to TRBJ2-7; TRBD2 matches 7 bases. Losses at the gene ends were 5 bases for V and 4 bases for J; bases not matched to a gene: 2. Germline assignment: CDR1 SEHNR and CDR2 FQNEAQ (reference sequence). The CDR3 is made up of 12 amino acids. CDR3 nucleotide sequence: TGTGCCAGCAGCGCGGGAGCGTACGAGCAGTACTTC. It is translated as CASSAGAYEQYF.

This clonotype was observed at least ten times. V gene TRBV20-1 combines with J gene TRBJ2-6, with D unclear. Per germline, CDR1 DFQATT and CDR2 SNEGSKA (reference sequence). The CDR3 extends over 15 amino acids. Trimming cost V 3 bases and J 0 bases, with 9 bases left between them. CDR3 region: CSARGRYSGANVLTF. DNA of the CDR3: TGCAGTGCTAGGGGCAGGTACTCTGGGGCCAACGTCCTGACTTTC.

Many counts were recorded for this clonotype. This chain uses TRBV7-8 with TRBJ2-5; D remains unclear. V dropped 1 base and J dropped 5 bases, with 11 bases sitting between them. This CDR3 contains 14 residues. CDR1 SGHVS and CDR2 FQNEAQ come from the germline V gene. The CDR3: CASSLEELMETQYF. The CDR3 DNA follows: TGTGCCAGCAGCTTAGAGGAGCTGATGGAGACCCAGTACTTC.

This clonotype was observed at least ten times. The chain uses TRBV5-1 and TRBJ2-2, with D perhaps TRBD1 (6 bases). This CDR3 is built from 16 residues. The ends were cut back, 3 bases at V and 0 bases at J, with 12 bases in the middle. Germline V lookup: CDR1 SGHRS, CDR2 YFSETQ. CDR3 protein: CASSSGQYANTGELFF. The CDR3 bases are TGCGCCAGCAGCTCCGGACAGTACGCGAACACCGGGGAGCTGTTTTTT.